This paragraph reports one T cell receptor beta chain. The data stem from a study of blood T cell repertoires in COVID-19. Study background: Some COVID-19 samples were acute and others convalescent; all came from the United States, Italy and Spain. The analysed material was cDNA or gDNA that came from T cells, B-cell-depleted T cells, or PBMCs.

Germline CDR1 is LGHNA and CDR2 is YNFKEQ. V lost 0 bases and J 3 bases, leaving 6 bases between the germline ends. CDR3 length equals 14 residues. As processed by the authors: Estimated nucleated cell counts came from reference gene primer amplification. This table comes from immunoSEQ multiplex PCR, and its TCRdb copy is limited to in-frame clones, with some not included. V and J calls and clone size come straight from that table; D and trimming were deduced from the DNA. The sample has roughly 97,000 clones, about 89% seen once. What was sequenced was peripheral blood. The chain has TRBV4-2 and TRBJ1-5; D unclear. The TCR comes from a human donor in a cohort sampled during active COVID-19. CDR3 sequence reads: CASSQEADNQPQHF. CDR3 in DNA: TGTGCCAGCAGCCAAGAGGCTGACAATCAGCCCCAGCATTTT.